A single sample gave rise to the 7 T cell receptor beta chains below, sequenced in a study of T-cell memory formation after mild COVID-19. MiXCR, run by TCRdb on the 5' RACE reads, gives a single entry per CDR3 protein. Among 55,000 to 65,000 distinct CDR3 sequences listed, 8% to 9.5% were seen once. Sequenced sample: PBMCs or a T cell subset sorted from them (not recorded which). These receptors were obtained from a man younger than 30 who had mild COVID-19 (a few samples of this study predate the infection). Cell type and time point are not known.

In this sample, this clonotype turned up many times. The J gene is TRBJ2-3, the V gene TRBV6-5; 10 nucleotides agree with TRBD2. The CDR3 sequence is 18 residues long. With V trimmed by 0 bases and J by 2 bases, 8 bases remained unmatched. Germline CDR1 reads MNHEY; CDR2 reads SVGAGI. CDR3 loop: CASSYSRPSGGSTDTQYF. The CDR3 nucleotides are TGTGCCAGCAGTTACTCGCGGCCTAGCGGGGGCTCCACAGATACGCAGTATTTT.

This clonotype was counted between two and nine times. V and J are TRBV11-2 and TRBJ2-7; perhaps TRBD1 as D (6 bases). CDR3 length: 17 amino acids. From germline, CDR1 is SGHAT and CDR2 FQNNGV. The V and J ends lost 0 bases and 2 bases respectively, with 17 bases between them. The CDR3 sequence is CASSLDPGTSFPYEQYV. The CDR3 DNA sequence: TGTGCCAGCAGCTTAGATCCCGGGACAAGCTTCCCCTACGAGCAGTACGTC.

This rearrangement joins TRBV5-6 to TRBJ1-5; D unresolved. The CDR3 totals 14 residues. V lost 5 bases to trimming and J lost 6 bases, with 15 bases between them. Germline-derived CDR1 and CDR2 are SGHDT and YYEEEE. The CDR3 bases are TGTGCCAGCAGTGGGTCCGGGTCCCCTCAGCCCCAGCATTTT. This codes for CASSGSGSPQPQHF.

This clonotype was seen many times. This chain connects TRBV6-5 to TRBJ2-2; D is perhaps TRBD1 or TRBD2 (5 bases each). V was cut by 4 bases and J by 0 bases, with 12 bases left in between. Germline assignment: CDR1 MNHEY and CDR2 SVGAGI. This CDR3 spans 16 amino acids. The CDR3 bases are TGTGCCAGCAGTTTCTCGGGGCAAGCGAACACCGGGGAGCTGTTTTTT. It encodes CASSFSGQANTGELFF.

This rearrangement joins TRBV7-2 to TRBJ2-3, with D unresolved. The CDR3 is 12 residues long. The germline CDR1 and CDR2 sequences are SGHTA and FQGNSA. The V gene lost 4 bases and the J gene lost 4 bases, with 6 bases spanning the gap. CDR3 DNA sequence: TGTGCCAGCAGCTCCAGCCCAGATACGCAGTATTTT. As protein: CASSSSPDTQYF.

Only a few counts were recorded for this clonotype. This chain connects TRBV7-8 to TRBJ1-2; D remains unclear. Germline CDR1 and CDR2: SGHVS and FQNEAQ. Trimming removed 3 bases from V and 6 bases from J, with 8 bases in between. CDR3 length equals 12 residues. CDR3 in amino acids: CASSFRSDGYTF. CDR3 sequence (DNA): TGTGCCAGCAGCTTCAGGAGTGATGGCTACACCTTC.

The chain couples TRBV5-1 to TRBJ2-1; the D is unclear. Germline CDR1 is SGHRS and CDR2 is YFSETQ. Trimming shortened V by 4 bases and J by 6 bases, and 11 bases separated the two germline ends. The CDR3 extends over 13 amino acids. The CDR3, as DNA: TGCGCCAGCAGCGTAGGGTGGGGCAATGAGCAGTTCTTC. Translating it yields CASSVGWGNEQFF.